The present T cell receptor beta chain was sequenced within a study of glioma-infiltrating T cells after dendritic cell vaccination. As for the study in general: Three intradermal dendritic cell vaccine injections were given every two weeks.

Generated by immunoSEQ multiplex PCR, the TCRdb table keeps only in-frame clones and is missing some. The sample includes roughly 50,000 clones, approximately 90% of them seen just once. The germline V gene has CDR1 GTSNPN and CDR2 SVGIG (reference sequence). V lost 5 bases and J lost 3; bases outside the gene matches: 8. The CDR3 has 14 amino acids. Time point meaning: after dendritic cell vaccination, including at tumor progression/relapse. The rearrangement uses TRBV30 and TRBJ2-7; 9 nucleotides line up with TRBD1. The sequence was collected from a human donor with glioblastoma. The specimen comprised blood, sampled after dendritic cell vaccination. This CDR3 is CAWDHRGHSYEQYF. The CDR3 region has the DNA TGTGCCTGGGACCACAGGGGGCATAGCTACGAGCAGTACTTC.